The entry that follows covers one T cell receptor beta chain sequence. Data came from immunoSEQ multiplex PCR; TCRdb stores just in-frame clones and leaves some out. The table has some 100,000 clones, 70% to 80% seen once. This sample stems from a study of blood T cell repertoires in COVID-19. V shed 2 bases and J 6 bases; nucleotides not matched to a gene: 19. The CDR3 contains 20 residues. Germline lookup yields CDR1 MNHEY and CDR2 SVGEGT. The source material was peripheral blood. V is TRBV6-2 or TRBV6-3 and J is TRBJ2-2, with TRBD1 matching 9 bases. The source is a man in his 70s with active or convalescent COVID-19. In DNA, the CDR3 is TGTGCCAGCAGTTACCTCGAGCCCTGGCGACAGGGGGTAGTGGCCGGGGAGCTGTTTTTT. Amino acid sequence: CASSYLEPWRQGVVAGELFF.